This TCR beta chain originates from a study of cytomegalovirus exposure and HLA in healthy donors. Overall study context: Earlier, 95 million to 120 million unique TCR beta sequences were recovered from 170 million or so T cells by an analysis. Study results and caveats: Within an earlier analysis, most TCR beta V segments proved productive either about 90% or about 30% of the time.

Concerning this clone: The antigen is not known.

Donors counted as nominally healthy when sampled, yet unrecorded immune exposures were likely. Losses at the gene ends were 1 base for V and 6 bases for J; bases not matched to a gene: 11. CDR1 is SGHTA and CDR2 is FQGNSA in the germline V gene. The CDR3 extends over 18 amino acids. 13 Jbeta primers and 60 Vbeta primers were used for the PCR. The assay was immunoSEQ multiplex PCR, and TCRdb's table has in-frame clones only and misses some. The data hold around 120,000 clones, with approximately 70% observed a single time. The TCR comes from a woman in her thirties or forties in good health and CMV-seropositive. This chain connects TRBV7-2 to TRBJ2-3; 12 bases are shared with TRBD2. Material for sequencing was PBMCs. As DNA, the CDR3 is TGTGCCAGCAGCTTAGTAGGTCCGACTAGCGGGAGTGCGGATACGCAGTATTTT. As protein: CASSLVGPTSGSADTQYF.